The 9 T cell receptor beta chains reported below all come from one sample, sequenced in a study of T-cell reconstitution after alpha-beta-depleted transplantation in children. Unique molecular identifiers were incorporated when the TCRbeta library was constructed. Using its own MiXCR run on the PCR reads, TCRdb lists one record per CDR3 protein. Here the sample spans roughly 790,000 distinct CDR3 sequences, roughly 16% being singletons. The sequenced sample was PBMCs, mostly from graft donor cells, obtained 360 days after TCRalphabeta/CD19-depleted stem cell transplant. All receptors derive from a male patient aged 5 to 17 who had a stem cell transplant for acute lymphoblastic leukemia, so the T cells may come from the graft donor.

CDR3 amino acids: CASSLLGRPDRLNEKLFF. CDR3 DNA sequence: TGCGCCAGCAGCTTGTTGGGACGCCCTGACAGACTTAATGAAAAACTGTTTTTT. This sequence joins TRBV5-1 and TRBJ1-4; D perhaps matches TRBD1 (5 bases). The CDR3 loop spans 18 amino acids. Trimming took 1 base from V and 4 from J, leaving 20 bases between them. Germline V gene data show CDR1 as SGHRS and CDR2 as YFSETQ.

The chain uses TRBV10-3 and TRBJ2-1; a possible D gene is TRBD2 (6 bases). V was clipped by 4 bases and J by 5 bases, with 9 bases between them. The germline gives CDR1 ENHRY, CDR2 SYGVKD. This CDR3 has 13 residues. DNA of the CDR3: TGTGCCATCAGTGGGGGGACTGACAATGAGCAGTTCTTC. Amino acids: CAISGGTDNEQFF.

The sample holds many counts of this clonotype. This rearrangement joins TRBV20-1 to TRBJ2-5, with D perhaps assigned TRBD1 or TRBD2 (5 bases each). This CDR3 has 13 amino acids. V was cut by 2 bases and J by 0 bases, with 7 bases left in between. Germline V gene lookup returns CDR1 DFQATT and CDR2 SNEGSKA (reference sequence). The CDR3 coding sequence is TGCAGTGCTAGACAGGGACACCAAGAGACCCAGTACTTC. Protein: CSARQGHQETQYF.

The chain couples TRBV4-1 to TRBJ2-3, with 11 nucleotides matching TRBD2. V was clipped by 0 bases and J by 6 bases; unmatched bases: 8. The CDR3 has 17 amino acids. Germline V gives CDR1 MGHRA, CDR2 YSYEKL. In DNA, the CDR3 is TGCGCCAGCAGCCAAGATGGGACTAGCGGAGGGAGGGATACGCAGTATTTT. Its translation: CASSQDGTSGGRDTQYF.

CDR3 sequence: CASSSTSRIIEFF. CDR3 DNA: TGTGCCAGCAGTTCCACCTCAAGGATTATCGAGTTCTTC. The V call is TRBV28, the J call TRBJ2-1; D unclear. The V and J ends lost 4 bases and 14 bases respectively, with 18 bases between them. CDR3 length: 13 residues. Germline lookup yields CDR1 MDHEN and CDR2 SYDVKM.

This clonotype was recorded a few times. The chain carries TRBV10-3 and TRBJ2-1; 10 nucleotides match TRBD2. The germline CDR1 and CDR2 sequences are ENHRY and SYGVKD. The CDR3 has 16 amino acids. The ends lost 7 bases at V and 2 bases at J; junction bases unmatched: 8. The CDR3 region is CAINSRTSGTYNEQFF. The CDR3 bases are TGTGCCATCAATAGCCGGACTAGCGGTACCTACAATGAGCAGTTCTTC.

This clonotype was observed a few times. The chain recombines TRBV6-1 with TRBJ1-6; D unclear. The germline gives CDR1 MNHNS, CDR2 SASEGT. CDR3 length: 13 residues. Trimming pared 1 base from V and 16 bases from J, leaving 14 bases between. CDR3 region: CASSEGWAPSLHF. The CDR3 nucleotides are TGTGCCAGCAGTGAAGGCTGGGCCCCATCTCTCCACTTT.

The table lists this clonotype with many counts. The V call is TRBV24-1, the J call TRBJ2-5; D possibly uses TRBD1 or TRBD2 (5 bases each). CDR1 is KGHDR and CDR2 is SFDVKD in the germline V gene. Trimming pared 7 bases from V and 2 bases from J, leaving 13 bases between. CDR3 length: 14 amino acids. The CDR3 nucleotides read TGTGCCACCAGCGTCACAGGAGGACAAGAGACCCAGTACTTC. This sequence encodes CATSVTGGQETQYF.

The chain carries TRBV10-3 and TRBJ2-1; maybe TRBD2 (6 bases). The CDR3 consists of 16 residues. CDR1 ENHRY and CDR2 SYGVKD come from the germline V gene. The germline V and J ends were trimmed by 3 bases and 5 bases, with 17 bases remaining between them. CDR3 sequence: CAISERGAGPNNEQFF. The CDR3 DNA reads as TGTGCCATCAGTGAAAGGGGCGCGGGACCAAACAATGAGCAGTTCTTC.